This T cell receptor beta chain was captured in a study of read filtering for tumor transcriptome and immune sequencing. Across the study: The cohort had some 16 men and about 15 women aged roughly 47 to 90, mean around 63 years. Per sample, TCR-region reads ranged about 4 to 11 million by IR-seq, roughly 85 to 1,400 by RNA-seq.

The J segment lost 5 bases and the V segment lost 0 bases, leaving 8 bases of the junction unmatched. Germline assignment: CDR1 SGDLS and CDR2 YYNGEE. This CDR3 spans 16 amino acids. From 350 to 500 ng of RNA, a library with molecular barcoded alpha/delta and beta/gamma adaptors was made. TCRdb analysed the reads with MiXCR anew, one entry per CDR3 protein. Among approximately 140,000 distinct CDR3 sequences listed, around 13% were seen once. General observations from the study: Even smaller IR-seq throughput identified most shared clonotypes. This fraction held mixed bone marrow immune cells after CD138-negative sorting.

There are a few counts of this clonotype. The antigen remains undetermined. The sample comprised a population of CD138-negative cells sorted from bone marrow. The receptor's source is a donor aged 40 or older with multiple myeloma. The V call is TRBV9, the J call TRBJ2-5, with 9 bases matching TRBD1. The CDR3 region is CASSVAKDRGQETQYF. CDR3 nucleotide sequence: TGTGCCAGCAGCGTAGCGAAGGACAGGGGTCAGGAGACCCAGTACTTC.